This TCR beta chain derives from a study of cytomegalovirus exposure and HLA in healthy donors (TCRdb year 2017). Concerning the study at large: According to an earlier analysis of 587 of the donors, 150 million to 200 million T cells yielded some 110 million unique TCR beta sequences and roughly 280 Gb of sequence data. High-throughput TCR immunosequencing, statistical association of individual TCRs with disease status, and machine learning were combined to predict cytomegalovirus infection status. An earlier analysis of some 500 of the donors used high-throughput TCR beta sequencing to judge whether each TCR beta V gene segment behaved as functional or pseudogenic. In a later analysis, previously published TCR beta repertoires from 666 donors were re-analyzed and high-resolution HLA genotyping was added so that TCR occurrence patterns could be studied. Donor age, sex, ethnicity and CMV serostatus were compiled alongside the repertoire data. All discovery cohort repertoires had been generated on a single sequencing platform. Genome-wide SNP genotypes for about 65% of the roughly 670 donors were used in a later genetic analysis, which treated that subset as a discovery cohort. HLA typing covered class I and class II loci at four-digit resolution. The genetic ancestry cluster associated with self-reported Caucasian donors included 70% to 85% of the approximately 410 genotyped donors. In addition to the first cohort of approximately 670 subjects, a separate validation cohort of 130 or so different subjects was used. Roughly 290 gigabases of sequencing data and around 80 million unique TCR sequences made up an early release that covered 500 to 650 HLA-typed donors. The number of typed donors differed by locus: about 620-640 for A, B, C, DRB1 and DQB1; 500 to 550 for DQA1; around 580 for DPA1; and 400 to 480 for DPB1. Across roughly 420 genotyped donors of the cohort, an average of roughly 200,000 unique TCR beta nucleotide sequences per donor were sequenced, and roughly 20% of those sequences were non-productive. The T cell repertoires of 666 subjects were profiled by immunosequencing and related to cytomegalovirus serostatus. Because of strong linkage in the cohort, 4 to 6 DR-DQ haplotypes were treated as single units for association and clustering. The aim of the study was to test whether cataloging public T cell receptors could identify signatures of past pathogen exposure. Rather than using new phenotypic data, the later analysis identified candidate immune exposures from TCR beta sequences and from how often those sequences occurred across donors. Overall study outcomes, separate from this receptor: Broadly in line with IMGT annotations, most TCR beta V segments showed up in productive rearrangements about 87% or about 30% of the time in an earlier analysis of 450 to 600 of the donors. For the cohort, immune exposure information was limited to CMV serostatus. Some IMGT-functional V segments, including TRBV6-2 and TRBV6-3, could not be told apart with the 87-base-pair reads, so those segments were excluded. Compared with equally common non-associated chains, HLA-associated TCR beta chains in a later analysis were more clonally expanded and had lower generation probabilities. Roughly uniform sequencing depth across donors was assumed in presence/absence analyses, although this assumption may not hold. In vitro tests confirmed that a few of the cytomegalovirus-associated TCR beta chains recognize cytomegalovirus antigens. Cytomegalovirus status was reported to be diagnosed by the classifier with high specificity and sensitivity in both the original and validation cohorts. A further reported finding was that TCR beta sequences accurately predicted the HLA-A and HLA-B alleles for most subjects in the first cohort. In this cohort, only TCR beta chains were sequenced, and detectable features were limited by the absence of alpha or paired-chain data. A total of 150 to 200 TCR beta chains were listed by the study as associated with cytomegalovirus. A cluster of highly shared sequence variants was judged likely to be a technical artifact of the sequencing pipeline. Because counts were too low, some 16 rarely observed V segments, including chromosome 9 orphons, were excluded from the earlier analysis of around 590 of the donors. A later analysis found that most CMV-associated TCR beta chains appeared HLA-restricted, with HLA associations seemingly driven largely by CMV exposure. Strong co-occurrence of HLA alleles, especially DR and DQ, made assigning TCR associations to individual alleles difficult. In a later genetic analysis, fewer N-insertions in productive TCRs were reported among donors in an Asian-associated ancestry cluster than the approximately 670-donor mean. HLA typing was unavailable for some donors at each locus, so association tests used only the typed subset. A later analysis associated 16,951 TCR beta sequences with specific HLA alleles at a false discovery rate of 0.05. In a later analysis, several top co-occurrence clusters were reported to appear linked to parvovirus B19, influenza, CMV and Epstein-Barr virus. In a later analysis, the rate of TCR association differed among HLA loci, with DRB1 alleles having the most associated TCRs and HLA-C alleles having the fewest. The authors suggested that the approach could potentially be generalized to other disease states and immunological phenotypes. While some public TCRs were present in many individuals, most TCR sequences turned up only very rarely across donors. Correlated functional status among segregating V segments might reflect linkage disequilibrium, but an unknown experimental factor could not be ruled out. V-gene and J-gene trimming of TCR beta chains was associated with a missense DCLRE1C variant in a later genetic analysis, and the association was replicated in an independent cohort.

The cohort comprised 550 to 700 healthy bone marrow donors. All cohort members were sampled while nominally healthy, although unrecorded immune exposures were likely present. The donor tested CMV seronegative, placing the donor among the roughly 400 seronegative members of the cohort. A peripheral blood sample was collected from each donor, and TCR beta sequencing was performed on peripheral blood mononuclear cells. The Qiagen DNeasy Blood Extraction Kit was used to extract genomic DNA from the blood cell samples. The receptor library was made with the immunoSEQ multiplex PCR assay. For the multiplex PCR, a mixture combining 60 forward primers for TCR Vbeta segments and 13 reverse primers for TCR Jbeta segments was used. A multiplex PCR assay on genomic DNA amplified the CDR3 region of rearranged TCR beta genes. The Illumina HiSeq System was used to sequence the amplified TCR beta libraries as 87-base-pair reads. As for the original processing: In a later analysis, tens of millions of unique TCR beta chains were counted across the roughly 700 repertoires, and approximately 11 million of these chains were shared by at least two donors. A nearest-neighbor algorithm error-corrected the raw reads and collapsed the reads into unique sequences, merging closely related sequences to remove PCR and sequencing errors. To assign V, D and J gene segments, CDR3 sequences were aligned to IMGT reference sequences. For a sequence to be retained, a match of at least six nucleotides to both a V gene segment and a J gene segment was required. Rearrangements were classified as productive when the CDR3 lacked stop codons and remained in frame with V and J, and all other rearrangements were classified as non-productive. CDR3 was defined according to IMGT convention as the region running from the second conserved V-encoded cysteine to the conserved J-encoded phenylalanine. Sequences without an unambiguous match to a single V gene segment were excluded from the earlier analysis of approximately 600 of the donors. An earlier analysis of about 600 of the donors called V segments functional above 56.7% productive rearrangements and segregating when the between-donor standard deviation exceeded 5%. A statistical classification framework was built for diagnosing cytomegalovirus status from the catalog of TCR beta chain sequences. V and J gene assignment, in a later analysis, came from comparing TCR nucleotide sequences with IMGT/GENE-DB human TR gene sequences. The TCRdist pipeline was used in a later analysis to assign CDR3 sequences and most-parsimonious VDJ recombination scenarios. In a later analysis, every TCR beta chain was defined by the combination of its CDR3 amino acid sequence and its V-gene family, and reads without a unique V-gene family were dropped. A later analysis removed 550 to 700 highly shared, low-generation-probability nucleotide sequences to deal with suspected cross-contamination and a sequencing artifact. In a later analysis, a clonal expansion index was calculated for each public chain from normalized within-repertoire ranks of inferred template counts. A later analysis computed generation probabilities with a VDJ recombination model fitted to out-of-frame rearrangements, and checked the results against IGoR. In a later analysis, TCR-TCR, TCR-HLA and TCR-CMV co-occurrence was scored with hypergeometric tests, and a repertoire-size bias correction was applied to TCR pairs. To estimate false discovery rates, a later analysis permuted the HLA or CMV assignments 20 times. In a later analysis, co-occurring TCRs were grouped with DBSCAN, and TCRdist sequence similarity was added when clustering was performed within HLA-allele-positive subsets. Repertoires with fewer than 30,000 or more than 120,000 public chains, plus five repertoires with anomalous nucleotide sharing, were excluded from co-occurrence clustering. TCRdb mirrors the immuneACCESS table, restricted to in-frame sequences. Some clones are absent from its copies; in checked studies, under half trace to an unresolved V gene, and the reason for the others is unknown. D and trimming were read from the DNA, whereas the V and J calls and clone size are those reported in that table. The sample records 100,000 to 150,000 clones, around three quarters of which are singletons. 0.95% to 1.5% of the sample rests with the top ten.

The CDR3 runs 18 residues from the cysteine to the phenylalanine. Only the CDR3 portion is preserved as DNA: 54 bases, with reading frame beginning at the first base. Trimming leaves V shorter by 2 bases and J shorter by 4 bases, with the junction holding 15 bases beyond the gene matches. Based on the germline V gene, the CDR1 and CDR2 sequences are MNHNS and SASEGT. In regard to this clone: Its antigen has not been determined. Base qualities are not recorded, but no much larger clone differs from it by a single base.

This receptor was identified in a female donor in good health and CMV-seronegative. Material for sequencing was PBMCs. In this chain, TRBV6-1 is recombined with TRBJ1-1; TRBD1 matches 8 bases in the middle. The CDR3 is CASSEKRDRGKVSTEAFF. The base sequence is TGTGCCAGCAGTGAAAAACGCGACAGGGGAAAGGTGAGCACTGAAGCTTTCTTT.